The clone carrying this T cell receptor beta chain was seen a few times. In the authors' workflow: Reference gene primer amplification yielded estimated nucleated cell counts. Using immunoSEQ multiplex PCR, the repertoire was profiled, and TCRdb retains in-frame clones only, with some absent. V and J calls and clone size come straight from that table; D and trimming were deduced from the DNA. Of 75,000 or so clones listed, 82% are singletons. The sample originates from a study of blood T cell repertoires in COVID-19. Study background: Both acute and convalescent COVID-19 samples were obtained from the United States, Italy and Spain. Sources were T cells, B-cell-depleted T cells, or PBMCs; the material itself was cDNA or gDNA.

From germline, CDR1 is SGHTA and CDR2 FQGTGA. V was cut by 5 bases and J by 3 bases, with 11 bases left in between. CDR3 length: 14 residues. The chain has TRBV7-3 and TRBJ1-5, with D perhaps TRBD1 (5 bases). The receptor was isolated from a man in his sixties with acute or convalescent COVID-19. Material: peripheral blood. CDR3 residues: CASSDQGLNQPQHF. The CDR3 nucleotides read TGTGCCAGCAGCGACCAGGGCCTCAATCAGCCCCAGCATTTT.